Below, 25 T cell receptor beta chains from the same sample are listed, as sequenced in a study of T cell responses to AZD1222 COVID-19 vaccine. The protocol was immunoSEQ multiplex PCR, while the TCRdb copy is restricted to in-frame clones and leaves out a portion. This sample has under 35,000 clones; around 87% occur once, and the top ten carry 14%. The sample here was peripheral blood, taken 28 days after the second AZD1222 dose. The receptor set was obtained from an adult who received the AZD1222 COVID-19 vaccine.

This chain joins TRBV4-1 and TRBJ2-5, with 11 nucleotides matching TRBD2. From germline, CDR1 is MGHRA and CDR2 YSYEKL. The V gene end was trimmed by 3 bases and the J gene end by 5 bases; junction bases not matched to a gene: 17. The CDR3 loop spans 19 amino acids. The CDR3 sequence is CASSHIGASGGSRIETQYF. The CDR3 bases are TGCGCCAGCAGCCACATTGGCGCTAGCGGGGGGTCCCGAATTGAGACCCAGTACTTC.

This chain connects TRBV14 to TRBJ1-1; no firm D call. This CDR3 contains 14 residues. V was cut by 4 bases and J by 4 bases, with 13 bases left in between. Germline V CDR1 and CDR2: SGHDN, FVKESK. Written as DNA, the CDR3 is TGTGCCAGCAGCCGCCACTTCGTCGGCACTGAAGCTTTCTTT. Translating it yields CASSRHFVGTEAFF.

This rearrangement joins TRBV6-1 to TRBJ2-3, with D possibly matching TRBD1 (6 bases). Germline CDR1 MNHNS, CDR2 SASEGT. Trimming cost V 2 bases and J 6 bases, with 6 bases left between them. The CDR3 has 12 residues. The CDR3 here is CASSERGDTQYF. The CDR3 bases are TGTGCCAGCAGTGAAAGGGGGGATACGCAGTATTTT.

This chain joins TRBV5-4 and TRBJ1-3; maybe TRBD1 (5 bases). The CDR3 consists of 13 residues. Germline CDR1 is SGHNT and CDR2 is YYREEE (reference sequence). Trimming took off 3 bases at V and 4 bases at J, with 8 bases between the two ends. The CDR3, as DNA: TGTGCCAGCAGCTGGGGGTACGGAAACACCATATATTTT. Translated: CASSWGYGNTIYF.

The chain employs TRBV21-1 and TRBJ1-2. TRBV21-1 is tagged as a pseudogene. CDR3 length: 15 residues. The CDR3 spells CASSKYGNSNYGYTF. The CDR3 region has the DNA TGTGCCAGCAGCAAATATGGAAACTCTAACTATGGCTACACCTTC.

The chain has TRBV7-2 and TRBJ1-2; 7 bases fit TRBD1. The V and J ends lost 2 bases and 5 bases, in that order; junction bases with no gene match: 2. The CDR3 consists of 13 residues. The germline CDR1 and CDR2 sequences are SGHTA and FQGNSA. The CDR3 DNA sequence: TGTGCCAGCAGCTTACCGGGACAGTATGGCTACACCTTC. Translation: CASSLPGQYGYTF.

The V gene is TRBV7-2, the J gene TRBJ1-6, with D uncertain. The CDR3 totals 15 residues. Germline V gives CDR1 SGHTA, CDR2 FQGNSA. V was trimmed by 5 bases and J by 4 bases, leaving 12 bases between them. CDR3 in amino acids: CASSLGDTYNSPLHF. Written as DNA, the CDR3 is TGTGCCAGCAGCCTCGGTGACACGTATAATTCACCCCTCCACTTT.

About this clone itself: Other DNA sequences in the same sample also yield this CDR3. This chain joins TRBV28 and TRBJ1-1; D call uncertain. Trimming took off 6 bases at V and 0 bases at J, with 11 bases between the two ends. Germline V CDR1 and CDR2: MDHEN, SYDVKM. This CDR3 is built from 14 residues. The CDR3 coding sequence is TGTGCCAGCAGACCTACACAGATGAACACTGAAGCTTTCTTT. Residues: CASRPTQMNTEAFF. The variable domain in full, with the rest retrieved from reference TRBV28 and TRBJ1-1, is DVKVTQSSRYLVKRTGEKVFLECVQDMDHENMFWYRQDPGLGLRLIYFSYDVKMKEKGDIPEGYSVSREKKERFSLILESASTNQTSMYLCASRPTQMNTEAFFGQGTRLTVV.

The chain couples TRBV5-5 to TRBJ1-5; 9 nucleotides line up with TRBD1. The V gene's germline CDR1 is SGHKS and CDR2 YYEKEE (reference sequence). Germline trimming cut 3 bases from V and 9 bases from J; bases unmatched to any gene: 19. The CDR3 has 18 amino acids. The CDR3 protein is CASSSVGQGIGLFRPQHF. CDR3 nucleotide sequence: TGTGCCAGCAGCTCCGTGGGACAGGGAATTGGGTTATTTAGGCCCCAGCATTTT.

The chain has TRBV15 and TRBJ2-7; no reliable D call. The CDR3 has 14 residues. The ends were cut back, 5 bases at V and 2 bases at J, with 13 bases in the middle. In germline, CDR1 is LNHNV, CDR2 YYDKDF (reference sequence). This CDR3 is CATSQGNGPYEQYF. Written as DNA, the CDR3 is TGTGCCACCAGCCAAGGTAACGGCCCCTACGAGCAGTACTTC.

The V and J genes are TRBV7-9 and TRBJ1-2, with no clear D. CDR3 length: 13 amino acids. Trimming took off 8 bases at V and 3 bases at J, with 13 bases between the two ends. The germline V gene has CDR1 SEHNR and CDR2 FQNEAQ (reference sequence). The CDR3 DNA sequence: TGTGCCAGCTCTCCAATGACGTACTATGGCTACACCTTC. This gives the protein CASSPMTYYGYTF.

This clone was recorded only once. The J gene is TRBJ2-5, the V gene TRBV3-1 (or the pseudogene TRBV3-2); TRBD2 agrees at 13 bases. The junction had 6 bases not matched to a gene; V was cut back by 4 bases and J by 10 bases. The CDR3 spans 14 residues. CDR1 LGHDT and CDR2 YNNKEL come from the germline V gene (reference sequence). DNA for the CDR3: TGTGCCAGCAGCCGCGGACTAGCGGGGGTGAGCCAGTACTTC. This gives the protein CASSRGLAGVSQYF.

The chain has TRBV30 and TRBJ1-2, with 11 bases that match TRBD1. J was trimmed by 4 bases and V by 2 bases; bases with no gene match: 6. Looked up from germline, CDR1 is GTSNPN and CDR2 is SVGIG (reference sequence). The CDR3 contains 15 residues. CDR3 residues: CAWSRRDRGAYGYTF. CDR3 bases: TGTGCCTGGAGTAGAAGGGACAGGGGGGCCTATGGCTACACCTTC.

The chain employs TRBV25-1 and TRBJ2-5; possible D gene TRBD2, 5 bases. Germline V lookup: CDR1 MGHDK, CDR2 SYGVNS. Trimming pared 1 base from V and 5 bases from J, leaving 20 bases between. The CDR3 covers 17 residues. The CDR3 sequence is CASSELVRGWVMETQYF. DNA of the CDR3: TGTGCCAGCAGTGAATTAGTACGAGGGTGGGTCATGGAGACCCAGTACTTC.

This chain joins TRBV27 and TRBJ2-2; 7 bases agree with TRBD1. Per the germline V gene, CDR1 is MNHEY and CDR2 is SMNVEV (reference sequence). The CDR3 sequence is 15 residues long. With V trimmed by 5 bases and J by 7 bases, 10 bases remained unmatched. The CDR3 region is CASSLDRPTVGELFF. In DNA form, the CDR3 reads TGTGCCAGCAGTCTGGACAGGCCTACGGTCGGGGAGCTGTTTTTT.

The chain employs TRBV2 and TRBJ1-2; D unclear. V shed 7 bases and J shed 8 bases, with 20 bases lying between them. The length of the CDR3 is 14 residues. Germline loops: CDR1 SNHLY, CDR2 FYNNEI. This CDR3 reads CASKILGQEEGYTF. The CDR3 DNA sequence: TGTGCCAGCAAAATTCTGGGCCAAGAGGAAGGCTACACCTTC.

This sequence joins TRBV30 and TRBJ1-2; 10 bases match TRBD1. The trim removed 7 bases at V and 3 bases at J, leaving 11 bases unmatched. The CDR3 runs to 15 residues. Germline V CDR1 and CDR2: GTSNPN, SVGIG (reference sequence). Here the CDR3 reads CASRGPGQGYYGYTF. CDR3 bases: TGTGCCTCCAGGGGGCCGGGACAGGGGTACTATGGCTACACCTTC.

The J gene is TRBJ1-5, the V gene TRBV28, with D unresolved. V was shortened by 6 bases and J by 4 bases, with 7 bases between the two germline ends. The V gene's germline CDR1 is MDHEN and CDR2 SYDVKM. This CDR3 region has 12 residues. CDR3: CASRGPNQPQHF. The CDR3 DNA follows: TGTGCCAGCAGGGGCCCGAATCAGCCCCAGCATTTT. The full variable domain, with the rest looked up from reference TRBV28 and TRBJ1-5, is DVKVTQSSRYLVKRTGEKVFLECVQDMDHENMFWYRQDPGLGLRLIYFSYDVKMKEKGDIPEGYSVSREKKERFSLILESASTNQTSMYLCASRGPNQPQHFGDGTRLSIL.

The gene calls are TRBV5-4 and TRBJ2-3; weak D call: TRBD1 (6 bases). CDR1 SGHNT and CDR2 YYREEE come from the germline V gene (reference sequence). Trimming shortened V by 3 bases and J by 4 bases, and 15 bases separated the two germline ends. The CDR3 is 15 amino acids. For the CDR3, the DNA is TGTGCCAGCAGCTCAGTCGATGGGGGCGCAGATACGCAGTATTTT. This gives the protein CASSSVDGGADTQYF.

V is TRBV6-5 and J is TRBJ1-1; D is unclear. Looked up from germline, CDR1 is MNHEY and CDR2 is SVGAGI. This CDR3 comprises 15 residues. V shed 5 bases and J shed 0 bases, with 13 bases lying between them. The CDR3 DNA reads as TGTGCCAGCAGTCTGGGCAGCCTCATGAACACTGAAGCTTTCTTT. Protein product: CASSLGSLMNTEAFF.

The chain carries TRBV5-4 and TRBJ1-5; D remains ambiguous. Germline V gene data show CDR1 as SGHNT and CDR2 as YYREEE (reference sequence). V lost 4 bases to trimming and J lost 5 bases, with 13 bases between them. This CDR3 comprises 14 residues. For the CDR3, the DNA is TGTGCCAGCAGCGCCGGGCAATGGGATCAGCCCCAGCATTTT. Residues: CASSAGQWDQPQHF.

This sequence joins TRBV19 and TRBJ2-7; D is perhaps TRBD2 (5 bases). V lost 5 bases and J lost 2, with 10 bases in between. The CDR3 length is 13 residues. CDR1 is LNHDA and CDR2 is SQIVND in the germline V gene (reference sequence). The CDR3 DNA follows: TGTGCCAGTAGTTCCGGGATCCCCTACGAGCAGTACTTC. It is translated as CASSSGIPYEQYF.

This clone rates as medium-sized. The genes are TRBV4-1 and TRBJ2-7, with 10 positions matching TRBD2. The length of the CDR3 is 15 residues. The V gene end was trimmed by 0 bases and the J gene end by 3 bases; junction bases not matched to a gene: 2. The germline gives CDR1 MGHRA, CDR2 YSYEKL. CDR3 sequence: CASSQDPSGGYEQYF. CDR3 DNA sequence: TGCGCCAGCAGCCAAGATCCTAGCGGGGGCTACGAGCAGTACTTC.

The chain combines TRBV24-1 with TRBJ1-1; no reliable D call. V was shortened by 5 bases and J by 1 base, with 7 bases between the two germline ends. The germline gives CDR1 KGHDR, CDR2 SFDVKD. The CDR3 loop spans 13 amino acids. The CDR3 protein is CATSGQANTEAFF. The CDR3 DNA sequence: TGTGCCACCAGTGGTCAAGCGAACACTGAAGCTTTCTTT.

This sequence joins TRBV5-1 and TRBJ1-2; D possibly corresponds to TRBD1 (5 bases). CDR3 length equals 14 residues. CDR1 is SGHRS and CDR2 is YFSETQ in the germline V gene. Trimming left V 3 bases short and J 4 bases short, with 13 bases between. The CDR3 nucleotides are TGCGCCAGCAGCTCTGACAGTACAAGCTATGGCTACACCTTC. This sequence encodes CASSSDSTSYGYTF. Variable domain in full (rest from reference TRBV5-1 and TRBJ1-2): KAGVTQTPRYLIKTRGQQVTLSCSPISGHRSVSWYQQTPGQGLQFLFEYFSETQRNKGNFPGRFSGRQFSNSRSEMNVSTLELGDSALYLCASSSDSTSYGYTFGSGTRLTVV.